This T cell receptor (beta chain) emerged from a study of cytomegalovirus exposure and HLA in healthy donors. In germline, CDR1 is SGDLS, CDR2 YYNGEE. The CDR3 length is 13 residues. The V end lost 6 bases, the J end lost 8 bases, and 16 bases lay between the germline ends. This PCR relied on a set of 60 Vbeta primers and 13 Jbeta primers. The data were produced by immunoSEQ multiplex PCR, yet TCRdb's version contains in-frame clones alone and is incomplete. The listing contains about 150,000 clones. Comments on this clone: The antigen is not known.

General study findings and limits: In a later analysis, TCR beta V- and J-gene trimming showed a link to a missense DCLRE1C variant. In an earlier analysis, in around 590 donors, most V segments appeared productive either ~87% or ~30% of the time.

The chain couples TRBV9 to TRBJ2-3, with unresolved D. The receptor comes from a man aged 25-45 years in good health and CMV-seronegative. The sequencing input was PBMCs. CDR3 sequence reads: CASTPPSVTTQYF. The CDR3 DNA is TGTGCCAGCACCCCGCCCAGCGTCACTACGCAGTATTTT.